This entry concerns a single T cell receptor (beta chain). Its antigen is currently unknown. Isolated per sample were at least 6 million PBMCs. These data originate in a study of blood T cells in healthy people across ages. Study details: The template switching approach captured approximately one barcoded beta molecule for every two T cells.

Study conclusions and caveats: The study lacked donor CMV status, which possibly confounded expanded clonotype changes. Older age coincided with a roughly linear decline in TCR beta diversity per million T cells.

This CDR3 region has 14 residues. Looked up from germline, CDR1 is MGHRA and CDR2 is YSYEKL. V lost 4 bases and J lost 4, with 14 bases in between. The use of a sample-barcoded 5' primer and a J-beta primer mix characterized a second PCR of about 7 to 12 cycles. TCRdb fed the 5' RACE reads into MiXCR, producing one record per CDR3 protein. The sample lists roughly 930,000 distinct CDR3 sequences; about 48% were seen once. The TCR comes from a man younger than 45 in good health. What was sequenced was blood. The J gene is TRBJ2-7, the V gene TRBV4-1; D is undetermined. CDR3 coding DNA: TGCGCCAGCAGCCCCCAACTCCAGACGTACGAGCAGTACTTC. It translates to CASSPQLQTYEQYF.